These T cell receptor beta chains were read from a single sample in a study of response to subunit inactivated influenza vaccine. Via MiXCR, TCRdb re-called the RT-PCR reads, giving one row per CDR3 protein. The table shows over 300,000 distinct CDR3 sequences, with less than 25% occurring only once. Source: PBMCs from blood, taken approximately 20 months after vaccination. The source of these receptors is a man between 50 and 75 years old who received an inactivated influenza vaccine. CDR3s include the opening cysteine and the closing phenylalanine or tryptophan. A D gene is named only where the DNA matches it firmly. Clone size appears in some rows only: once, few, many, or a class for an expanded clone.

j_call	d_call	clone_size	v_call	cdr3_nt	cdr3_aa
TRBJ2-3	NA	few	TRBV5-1	TGCGCCAGCAGAAAAGTATCCACAGATACGCAGTATTTT	CASRKVSTDTQYF
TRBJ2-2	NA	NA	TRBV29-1	TGCAGCGTCCAGCAGGGCAGTGACACCGGGGAGCTGTTTTTT	CSVQQGSDTGELFF
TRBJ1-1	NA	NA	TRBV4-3	TGCGCCAGCAGCCAAGTGTGGGGCGGGGACACTGAAGCTTTCTTT	CASSQVWGGDTEAFF
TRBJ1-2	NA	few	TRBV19	TGTGCCAGTAGTATAGGACGGACAAACTATGGCTACACCTTC	CASSIGRTNYGYTF
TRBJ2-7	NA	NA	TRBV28	TGTGCCAGCAGTCCGGACGGGGCCGAGCAGTACTTC	CASSPDGAEQYF
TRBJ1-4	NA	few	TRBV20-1	TGCAGTGCCGCCCCAGGAGCAACTAATGAAAAACTGTTTTTT	CSAAPGATNEKLFF
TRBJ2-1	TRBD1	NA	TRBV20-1	TGCAGTGCTAGATACCCTTGGACAGGGATAAGAGATGAGCAGTTCTTC	CSARYPWTGIRDEQFF
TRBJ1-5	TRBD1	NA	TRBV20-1	TGCAGTGCGAGCCCGGGACAGCATAGCCTTCAGCCCCAGCATTTT	CSASPGQHSLQPQHF
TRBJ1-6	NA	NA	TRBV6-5	TGTGCCAGCAGTTACTGGGATGGGGGGGGGAATTCACCCCTCCACTTT	CASSYWDGGGNSPLHF
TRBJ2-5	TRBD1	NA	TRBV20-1	TGCAGTGCTAGAGTTCTCGATTCGCTGACAGGGGCCACCCCAGAGACCCAGTACTTC	CSARVLDSLTGATPETQYF
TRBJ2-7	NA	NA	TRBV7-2	TGTGCCAGCAGGGTGGGATTTAGGGGCCCCTACGAGCAGTACTTC	CASRVGFRGPYEQYF
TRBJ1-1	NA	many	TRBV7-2	TGTGCCAGCAGCTCTCAGATCTCAAGTCGAGCTTTCTTT	CASSSQISSRAFF
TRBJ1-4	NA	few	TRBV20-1	TGCAGTGCTAGAGATTTTAAGATCGGATCCCAAAAACTGTTTTTT	CSARDFKIGSQKLFF
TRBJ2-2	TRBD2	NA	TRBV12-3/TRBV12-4	TGTGCCAGCAGTAGCCGGATAGCGGGGAGGTTGACCGGGGAGCTGTTTTTT	CASSSRIAGRLTGELFF
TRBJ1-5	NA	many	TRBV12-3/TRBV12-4	TGTGCCAGCAGTTGGGGGGATAGCAATCAGCCCCAGCATTTT	CASSWGDSNQPQHF
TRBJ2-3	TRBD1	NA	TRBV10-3	TGTGCCATCAGTGAGGGGACAGCAGGCACAGATACGCAGTATTTT	CAISEGTAGTDTQYF
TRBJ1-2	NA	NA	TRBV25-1	TGTGCCAGCAGTGACCGCCGACAGCCTACCACCTATGGCTACACCTTC	CASSDRRQPTTYGYTF
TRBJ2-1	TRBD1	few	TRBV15	TGTGCCACCAGCTCCGACAGGGGATCCTACAATGAGCAGTTCTTC	CATSSDRGSYNEQFF
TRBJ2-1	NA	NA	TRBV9	TGTGCCAGCGCCAAGGCGGGGAGCTCCTACAATGAGCAGTTCTTC	CASAKAGSSYNEQFF
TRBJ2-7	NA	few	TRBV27	TGTGCCAGCAGTAAACGAGGACACCTCTACGAGCAGTACTTC	CASSKRGHLYEQYF
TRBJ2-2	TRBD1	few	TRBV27	TGTGCCAGCAGTCCTATCGGGACAGGGAACACCGGGGAGCTGTTTTTT	CASSPIGTGNTGELFF
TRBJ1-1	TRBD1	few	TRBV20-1	TGCAGTGCTAGAAGGGGGCGTGGGGGGTACACTGAAGCTTTCTTT	CSARRGRGGYTEAFF
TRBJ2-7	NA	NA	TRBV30	TGTGCCTGGAGTGGGTTTGACGAGCAGTACTTC	CAWSGFDEQYF
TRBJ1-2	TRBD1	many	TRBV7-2	TGTGCCAGCAGCTTAGCGGGACAGGGGTTGAACTATGGCTACACCTTC	CASSLAGQGLNYGYTF
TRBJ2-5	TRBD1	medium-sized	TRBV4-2	TGTGCCAGCAGCCTCGGGACAGGGGGACCACAAGAGACCCAGTACTTC	CASSLGTGGPQETQYF
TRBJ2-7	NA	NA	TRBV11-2	TGTGCCAGCAGTTCGCCGGGACAAGTTATCTACGAGCAGTACTTC	CASSSPGQVIYEQYF
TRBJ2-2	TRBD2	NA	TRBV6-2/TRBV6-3	TGTGCCAGCAGACGCCCCGGGACTAGCGAGGGACGTGGCGGGGAGCTGTTTTTT	CASRRPGTSEGRGGELFF
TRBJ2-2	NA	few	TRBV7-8	TGTGCCAGCAGCCCACAGACGAACACCGGGGAGCTGTTTTTT	CASSPQTNTGELFF
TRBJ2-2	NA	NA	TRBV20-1	TGCAGTGCTAGAGACGGGAACACCGGGGAGCTGTTTTTT	CSARDGNTGELFF
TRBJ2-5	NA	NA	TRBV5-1	TGCGCCAGCAGCTTGGGTCAGGGTTTGTGGGAGACCCAGTACTTC	CASSLGQGLWETQYF
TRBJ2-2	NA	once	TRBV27	TGTGCCAGCAGTTTAAACAGAGCACTAAACACCGGGGAGCTGTTTTTT	CASSLNRALNTGELFF
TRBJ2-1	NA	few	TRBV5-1	TGCGCCAGCAGCTTGGCCAGTACCTACAATGAGCAGTTCTTC	CASSLASTYNEQFF
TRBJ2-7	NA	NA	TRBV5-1	TGCGCCAGCAGCTTGGTAAAGGGTTACGGCCGGGTATACGAGCAGTACTTC	CASSLVKGYGRVYEQYF
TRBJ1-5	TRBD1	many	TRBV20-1	TGCAGTGCGCGACAGGGGGCAAGAAGGGATCAGCCCCAGCATTTT	CSARQGARRDQPQHF
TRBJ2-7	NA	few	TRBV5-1	TGCGCCAGCAGCTTGGACAGCTACTCTTACGAGCAGTACTTC	CASSLDSYSYEQYF
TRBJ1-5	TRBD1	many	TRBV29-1	TGCAGCGTGAGGGACAGTCAGGGCGATCAGCCCCAGCATTTT	CSVRDSQGDQPQHF
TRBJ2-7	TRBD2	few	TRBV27	TGTGCCAGCGGAAGCCTAGCGGGGGGGCCCAGCGAGCAGTACTTC	CASGSLAGGPSEQYF
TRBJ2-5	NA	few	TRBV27	TGTGCCAGCAGTTCGCGAGTTAGCCGACAAGAGACCCAGTACTTC	CASSSRVSRQETQYF
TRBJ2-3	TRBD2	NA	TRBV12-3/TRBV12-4	TGTGCCAGCAGCCAAATAGCGGGCTTGGGAACAGATACGCAGTATTTT	CASSQIAGLGTDTQYF
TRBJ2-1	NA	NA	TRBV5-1	TGCGCCAGCAGCACAGGACAGCAGAATGAGCAGTTCTTC	CASSTGQQNEQFF
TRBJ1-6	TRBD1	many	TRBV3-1	TGTGCCAGCGGAGCAGGGGGACGGAATTCACCCCTCCACTTT	CASGAGGRNSPLHF
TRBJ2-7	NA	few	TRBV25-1	TGTGCCAGCAGTGGGTCCCGATTCGAGCAGTACTTC	CASSGSRFEQYF
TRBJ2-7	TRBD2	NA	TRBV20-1	TGCAGTGCTAGGGGAGGGGCGGGAGATCTCGAGCAGTACTTC	CSARGGAGDLEQYF
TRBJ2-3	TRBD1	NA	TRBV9	TGTGCCAGCAGCCCCCACGACAGGGGGGTTACAGATACGCAGTATTTT	CASSPHDRGVTDTQYF
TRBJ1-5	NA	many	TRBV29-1	TGCAGCGTTGGGACCAGGGCCAATCAGCCCCAGCATTTT	CSVGTRANQPQHF
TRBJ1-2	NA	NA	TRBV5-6	TGTGCCAGCATCGAGGGACGGCGCGACTATGGCTACACCTTC	CASIEGRRDYGYTF
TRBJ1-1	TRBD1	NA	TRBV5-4	TGTGCCAGCAGCGCGCAGCAGGGGGCAATCTCTGAAGCTTTCTTT	CASSAQQGAISEAFF
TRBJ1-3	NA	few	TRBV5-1	TGCGCCAGCAGCTTGGGCCGGGACGCGGTGAACACCATATATTTT	CASSLGRDAVNTIYF
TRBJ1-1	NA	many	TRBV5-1	TGCGCCAGCAGCCTCACGAACACTGAAGCTTTCTTT	CASSLTNTEAFF
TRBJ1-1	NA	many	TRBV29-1	TGCAGCGTTGAAAACAGGGCGCCAGCGGGGGCTTTCTTT	CSVENRAPAGAFF
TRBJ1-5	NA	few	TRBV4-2	TGTGCCAGCAGCCAAGAGCGCGTGGGCCAGCCCCAGCATTTT	CASSQERVGQPQHF
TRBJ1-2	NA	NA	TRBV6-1	TGTGCCAGCACCCAAAGCGGGGGGAGCTATGGCTACACCTTC	CASTQSGGSYGYTF
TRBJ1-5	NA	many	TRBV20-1	TGCAGTGCTAGAGGTCCCTTTAGCAATCAGCCCCAGCATTTT	CSARGPFSNQPQHF
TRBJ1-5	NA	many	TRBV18	TGTGCCAGCTCACGAGAGTGGGATCAGCCCCAGCATTTT	CASSREWDQPQHF
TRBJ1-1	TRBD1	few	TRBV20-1	TGCAGTGCTAGAGATCTCCCGGGACAGACGATTGAAGCTTTCTTT	CSARDLPGQTIEAFF
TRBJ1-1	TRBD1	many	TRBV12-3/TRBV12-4	TGTGCCAGCAGTTTGACCACAGGGGGCGAGACTGAAGCTTTCTTT	CASSLTTGGETEAFF
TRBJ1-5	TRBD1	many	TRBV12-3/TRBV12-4	TGTGCCAGCAGTTTAACAGGGGGCGGCAATCAGCCCCAGCATTTT	CASSLTGGGNQPQHF
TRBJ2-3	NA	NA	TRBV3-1	TGTGCCAGCAGCCAAGATTGGAGCACAGATACGCAGTATTTT	CASSQDWSTDTQYF
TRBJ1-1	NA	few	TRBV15	TGTGCCACCAGCAGCGACGTCAACACTGAAGCTTTCTTT	CATSSDVNTEAFF